This T cell receptor (beta chain) was found in a study of PD-L1 blockade in urothelial cancer. Specified time point: pretreatment peripheral blood. Added to each PCR by spiking were synthetic TCR analog templates. The data were produced by immunoSEQ multiplex PCR, yet TCRdb's version contains in-frame clones alone and is incomplete. The data hold 30,000 to 40,000 clones, with 84% observed a single time. The germline CDR1 and CDR2 sequences are SGHVS and FNYEAQ. The ends were cut back, 5 bases at V and 9 bases at J, with 17 bases in the middle. The CDR3 covers 14 residues. The rearrangement joins TRBV7-6 to TRBJ2-1, with a possible D match to TRBD2 (6 bases). This clonotype was obtained from a man between 60 and 75 years old with urothelial cancer. The specimen comprised PBMCs, sampled around atezolizumab (anti-PD-L1) treatment. The CDR3 reads CASSAGTARGEQFF. In nucleotides, the CDR3 is TGTGCCAGCAGCGCTGGGACTGCCCGCGGTGAGCAGTTCTTC.